The TCR beta chain described here comes from a study of Ad26.COV2.S vaccination and SARS-CoV-2 variants (dated by TCRdb to the early 2020s). In terms of the full investigation: Donors in the vaccine arm were drawn from COV1001, a multicentre, randomized, double-blind, placebo-controlled phase I-IIa trial testing Ad26.COV2.S in healthy adults. Throughout the experiments and outcome assessment, investigators stayed blinded to trial group allocation. Dosing of Ad26.COV2.S was intramuscular, at either 5x10^10 or 1x10^11 viral particles, delivered as one shot or as two shots spaced 56 days apart. TCRbeta repertoire sequencing served as the tool for gauging how specific and how broad the SARS-CoV-2-reactive T cell receptors were following Ad26.COV2.S vaccination. A total of 32 samples were included in the TCR-sequenced set, comprising 19 Ad26.COV2.S vaccine recipients, 5 placebo recipients and 8 SARS-CoV-2 convalescent individuals. Trial participants were randomized into five groups of five, in which low-dose or high-dose Ad26.COV2.S was given once or twice, or placebo was given on both occasions.

What the work shows at the level of the full study, not this receptor alone: Spike-specific TCR breadth was higher in Ad26.COV2.S recipients than in placebo recipients (P = 0.0014). After vaccination, substantial breadth of spike-specific CD8+ and CD4+ T cell responses was reported. The authors noted that the TCR breadth and depth analyses may have underestimated total T cell responses. Comparing responses between vaccine doses or regimens was not something the study was powered to do. Comparable non-spike TCR breadth was observed between vaccine and placebo recipients, consistent with only spike being contained in the vaccine.

Turning to this clone: This clone's antigen is unknown. It has no much larger one-base neighbor in the sample; base qualities were not kept.

The meaning of the sample's treatment or condition label: some 19 received Ad26.COV2.S at low or high dose, single or two shots; about 5 received placebo; per-sample allocation not given. Repertoires of vaccine and placebo recipients were sequenced from samples taken on day 63 after the first injection. Between 29 July and 7 August 2020, Cohort 1b enrolled fewer than 30 adults aged 18-55 years at one site in Boston, USA. Ad26.COV2.S was a replication-incompetent adenovirus type 26 vector expressing a prefusion-stabilized SARS-CoV-2 spike protein from the original Wuhan strain. CDR1 and CDR2 (MDHEN, SYDVKM) derive from the germline V gene. V lost 3 bases and J lost 0 bases; the stretch between them is 9 bases long. Taken from cysteine to phenylalanine, the CDR3 has 14 residues. Only the CDR3 portion is preserved as DNA: 42 bases, with reading frame beginning at the first base. The immunoSEQ Assay was used to sequence TCRbeta CDR3 regions. After extraction, genomic DNA underwent amplification by bias-controlled multiplex PCR, followed by high-throughput sequencing. Per the original workflow: To quantify the absolute abundance of each unique TCRbeta CDR3 region, sequences were collapsed and filtered. T cell fraction was estimated by normalizing TCRbeta template counts to usable DNA, which was measured by amplifying reference genes present in all nucleated cells. Repertoire TCRs were annotated as SARS-CoV-2-specific by exact matching of V gene, CDR3 amino acid sequence and J gene to a known reactive TCR set. The reference SARS-CoV-2 TCR set was derived from MIRA and filtered for enrichment in COVID-19-positive ImmuneCODE repertoires, a step that removed public or cross-reactive TCRs. Based on the MIRA antigens, annotated TCRs were further analysed at the level of specific ORF or position within ORF. Depth was the summed frequency of annotated unique rearrangements, while breadth was defined as annotated unique rearrangements over total unique productive rearrangements. Two-sided Wilcoxon rank-sum tests were applied when comparing TCR breadth between groups. Here the immuneACCESS table is served through TCRdb, limited to in-frame sequences with V and J called. Missing clones are a known gap in these copies; in checked studies unresolved V genes cover under half, and the rest lacks a known reason. Clone size and the V and J calls come from that table; the DNA yielded D and trimming. In all, the sample holds about 400,000 clones, and around 89% of those were seen once. 1.5% to 2% of the sample rests with the top ten.

The rearranged chain carries TRBV28 and TRBJ2-7; a weak D assignment points to TRBD2 (5 bases agree). The TCR comes from a person between 18 and 59 years old who received the Ad26.COV2.S COVID-19 vaccine or a placebo. The sample was peripheral blood, taken in a trial of Ad26.COV2.S vaccine versus placebo. The nucleotide sequence reads TGTGCCAGCAGTTTCGAGCGGTACTCCTACGAGCAGTACTTC. Its protein is CASSFERYSYEQYF. The reference TRBV28 and TRBJ2-7 proteins fill in what lies around the CDR3, so the full variable domain reads DVKVTQSSRYLVKRTGEKVFLECVQDMDHENMFWYRQDPGLGLRLIYFSYDVKMKEKGDIPEGYSVSREKKERFSLILESASTNQTSMYLCASSFERYSYEQYFGPGTRLTVT.